The text below deals with one TCR beta chain. These data are taken from a study of identical twins. TCRdb reanalysed the 5' RACE reads using MiXCR and keeps one entry per CDR3 protein. The sample holds about 200,000 distinct CDR3 sequences; 7.5% are singletons and the top ten take approximately 2%. Germline CDR1 reads DFQATT; CDR2 reads SNEGSKA (reference sequence). The CDR3 sequence is 13 residues long. The V and J ends lost 6 bases and 2 bases respectively, with 13 bases between them. These data also featured in a second study, about yellow fever vaccine responses in identical twins.

Sequenced sample: memory (CD45RO+) T cells sorted from blood. This chain connects TRBV20-1 to TRBJ2-5, with D unresolved. This sequence originates from a woman between 18 and 30 years old in good health. CDR3 sequence: CSANQNGQETQYF. CDR3 in DNA: TGCAGTGCCAACCAAAACGGGCAAGAGACCCAGTACTTC.